A selection of T cell receptor beta chains follows, all from one sample in a study of TIL therapy for anti-PD-1-resistant metastatic lung cancer. Profiled with immunoSEQ multiplex PCR; TCRdb holds only in-frame clones, not every one. The repertoire includes roughly 60,000 clones, over 75% of them detected once, and roughly 2.6% sits in the top ten. Specimen: blood, collected at baseline. These receptor sequences come from a person aged 30 to 80 with non-small cell lung cancer. CDR3s include the opening cysteine and the closing phenylalanine or tryptophan. The D gene is left open where the match is weak. Clone size appears in some rows only: once, few, many, or a class for an expanded clone.

d_gene: NA
j_gene: TRBJ2-1
abundance: NA
v_gene: TRBV6-5
CDR3nt: TGTGCCAGCAGTTCTACCGAGGGGACCTACAATGAGCAGTTCTTC
CDR3aa: CASSSTEGTYNEQFF

d_gene: NA
j_gene: TRBJ2-7
abundance: few
v_gene: TRBV2
CDR3nt: TGTGCCAGCAGTGAAGCCCTGCGACAGCTAAATTTC
CDR3aa: CASSEALRQLNF

d_gene: NA
j_gene: TRBJ1-3
abundance: NA
v_gene: TRBV9
CDR3nt: TGTGCCAGCAGCTTAACTACGGCCGGTGGAAACACCATATATTTT
CDR3aa: CASSLTTAGGNTIYF

d_gene: TRBD1
j_gene: TRBJ1-3
abundance: NA
v_gene: TRBV27
CDR3nt: TGTGCCAGCAGTTTACGGGGGACAGCTGGAAACACCATATATTTT
CDR3aa: CASSLRGTAGNTIYF

d_gene: TRBD1
j_gene: TRBJ1-2
abundance: NA
v_gene: TRBV10-2
CDR3nt: TGCGCCACAGGGACAGGGGGCGCCTATGGCTACACCTTC
CDR3aa: CATGTGGAYGYTF

d_gene: TRBD1
j_gene: TRBJ1-1
abundance: NA
v_gene: TRBV28
CDR3nt: TGTGCCAGCAGTCACGCCGGGACAGTGAACACTGAAGCTTTCTTT
CDR3aa: CASSHAGTVNTEAFF

d_gene: TRBD1
j_gene: TRBJ1-2
abundance: NA
v_gene: TRBV19
CDR3nt: TGTGCCAGTACCCGGACAGGCAGGGATGGCTACACCTTC
CDR3aa: CASTRTGRDGYTF

d_gene: NA
j_gene: TRBJ2-2
abundance: once
v_gene: TRBV27
CDR3nt: TGTGCCAGCAGTTTACGTCTCGGGGAGCTGTTTTTT
CDR3aa: CASSLRLGELFF

d_gene: TRBD2
j_gene: TRBJ2-7
abundance: NA
v_gene: TRBV4-1
CDR3nt: TGCGCCAGCAGCCAAGTAGCGGGGGGGGCCTACGAGCAGTACTTC
CDR3aa: CASSQVAGGAYEQYF

d_gene: TRBD1
j_gene: TRBJ2-2
abundance: NA
v_gene: TRBV5-1
CDR3nt: TGCGCCAGCAGCGGGGCAACAGGGGGTGCCGGGGAGCTGTTTTTT
CDR3aa: CASSGATGGAGELFF

d_gene: NA
j_gene: TRBJ1-2
abundance: NA
v_gene: TRBV7-9
CDR3nt: TGTGCCAGCAGCTTCTTATTGGGGGCCAACTATGGCTACACCTTC
CDR3aa: CASSFLLGANYGYTF

d_gene: NA
j_gene: TRBJ2-3
abundance: NA
v_gene: TRBV4-2
CDR3nt: TGTGCCAGCAGCCAAGTTGGCCAGGACACCGATACGCAGTATTTT
CDR3aa: CASSQVGQDTDTQYF

d_gene: NA
j_gene: TRBJ2-1
abundance: NA
v_gene: TRBV5-1
CDR3nt: TGCGCCAGCAGCTTCCAACCGGGTCCCTACAATGAGCAGTTCTTC
CDR3aa: CASSFQPGPYNEQFF

d_gene: NA
j_gene: TRBJ1-1
abundance: NA
v_gene: TRBV7-6
CDR3nt: TGTGCCAGCAGCTCCAGGGACACTGAAGCTTTCTTT
CDR3aa: CASSSRDTEAFF

d_gene: NA
j_gene: TRBJ1-1
abundance: NA
v_gene: TRBV27
CDR3nt: TGTGCCAGCAGTTCTAGACGGGGACTAAGGAACACTGAAGCTTTCTTT
CDR3aa: CASSSRRGLRNTEAFF

d_gene: NA
j_gene: TRBJ2-3
abundance: NA
v_gene: TRBV30
CDR3nt: TGTGCCTGGAGTGTAACGGGGGTCGGAGATACGCAGTATTTT
CDR3aa: CAWSVTGVGDTQYF

d_gene: NA
j_gene: TRBJ2-7
abundance: NA
v_gene: TRBV5-6
CDR3nt: TGTGCCAGCAGCTTGGACGGTAACGAGCAGTACTTC
CDR3aa: CASSLDGNEQYF

d_gene: NA
j_gene: TRBJ1-1
abundance: NA
v_gene: TRBV19
CDR3nt: TGTGCCAGTAGTGGAGGCTACACTGAAGCTTTCTTT
CDR3aa: CASSGGYTEAFF

d_gene: NA
j_gene: TRBJ2-5
abundance: NA
v_gene: TRBV29-1
CDR3nt: NA
CDR3aa: CSVRARGPGETQYF

d_gene: NA
j_gene: TRBJ2-3
abundance: NA
v_gene: TRBV7-9
CDR3nt: TGTGCCAGCAGCCCCACCCACCCAGATACGCAGTATTTT
CDR3aa: CASSPTHPDTQYF

d_gene: NA
j_gene: TRBJ1-4
abundance: NA
v_gene: TRBV5-1
CDR3nt: TGCGCCAGCAGCTCTCACCCGGGACAAATGAATGAAAAACTGTTTTTT
CDR3aa: CASSSHPGQMNEKLFF

d_gene: TRBD2
j_gene: TRBJ2-1
abundance: NA
v_gene: TRBV3-1/TRBV3-2
CDR3nt: TGTGCCAGCAGCCAAGATCTAGCGGGGGACAGCTCCTACAATGAGCAGTTCTTC
CDR3aa: CASSQDLAGDSSYNEQFF

d_gene: NA
j_gene: TRBJ2-2
abundance: NA
v_gene: TRBV6-1
CDR3nt: TGTGCCAGCAGAGAAGGGGTCGGGAACACCGGGGAGCTGTTTTTT
CDR3aa: CASREGVGNTGELFF

d_gene: NA
j_gene: TRBJ1-2
abundance: few
v_gene: TRBV11-2
CDR3nt: TGTGCCAGCAGCCTCGCGGCGGGGGGCTATGGCTACACCTTC
CDR3aa: CASSLAAGGYGYTF

d_gene: NA
j_gene: TRBJ1-1
abundance: NA
v_gene: TRBV15
CDR3nt: TGTGCCACCAGCAGCCCCGGAGGGGGGGTGAACACTGAAGCTTTCTTT
CDR3aa: CATSSPGGGVNTEAFF

d_gene: NA
j_gene: TRBJ2-3
abundance: NA
v_gene: TRBV5-1
CDR3nt: TGCGCCAGCGCGACCGGGCCCTCTTCAGATACGCAGTATTTT
CDR3aa: CASATGPSSDTQYF

d_gene: NA
j_gene: TRBJ2-7
abundance: NA
v_gene: TRBV28
CDR3nt: TGTGCCAGCAGTTTCAACAGTGGAGGCTACGAGCAGTACTTC
CDR3aa: CASSFNSGGYEQYF

d_gene: TRBD1
j_gene: TRBJ1-4
abundance: once
v_gene: TRBV2
CDR3nt: TGTGCCAGCAGTGAGATAAAGGGACAGGGGGATGAAAAACTGTTTTTT
CDR3aa: CASSEIKGQGDEKLFF

d_gene: TRBD1
j_gene: TRBJ1-3
abundance: once
v_gene: TRBV6-2/TRBV6-3
CDR3nt: TGTGCCAGCAGCATCTCGGACAGGGGAAACACCATATATTTT
CDR3aa: CASSISDRGNTIYF

d_gene: TRBD1
j_gene: TRBJ2-2
abundance: NA
v_gene: TRBV5-1
CDR3nt: TGCGCCAGCAGCGTTTCCGGGACAGGACTCACCGGGGAGCTGTTTTTT
CDR3aa: CASSVSGTGLTGELFF

d_gene: NA
j_gene: TRBJ1-1
abundance: few
v_gene: TRBV6-5
CDR3nt: TGTGCCAGCAGACGACTTACAGGGCCCACTGAAGCTTTCTTT
CDR3aa: CASRRLTGPTEAFF

d_gene: NA
j_gene: TRBJ2-1
abundance: NA
v_gene: TRBV5-1
CDR3nt: TGCGCCAGCAGCCCTTGGGGGGCGGGGAGAAATGAGCAGTTCTTC
CDR3aa: CASSPWGAGRNEQFF

d_gene: NA
j_gene: TRBJ1-2
abundance: NA
v_gene: TRBV7-9
CDR3nt: TGTGCCAGCAGCTTTGTTCAGGGGCACACTAACTATGGCTACACCTTC
CDR3aa: CASSFVQGHTNYGYTF

d_gene: TRBD2
j_gene: TRBJ2-7
abundance: NA
v_gene: TRBV5-5
CDR3nt: TGTGCCAGCAGCCTGACTAGCGGGGGCCTATACGAGCAGTACTTC
CDR3aa: CASSLTSGGLYEQYF

d_gene: TRBD1
j_gene: TRBJ2-7
abundance: NA
v_gene: TRBV5-1
CDR3nt: TGCGCCAGCAGCTTGGGACAGGGAAGCTCCTACGAGCAGTACTTC
CDR3aa: CASSLGQGSSYEQYF

d_gene: NA
j_gene: TRBJ2-7
abundance: NA
v_gene: TRBV28
CDR3nt: TGTGCCAGCGCCCCCGGAGGCCCCTACGAGCAGTACTTC
CDR3aa: CASAPGGPYEQYF

d_gene: TRBD1
j_gene: TRBJ2-2
abundance: NA
v_gene: TRBV7-3
CDR3nt: TGTGCCAGCAGCTCAGGACAGGGGCCCGGGGAGCTGTTTTTT
CDR3aa: CASSSGQGPGELFF

d_gene: NA
j_gene: TRBJ2-3
abundance: once
v_gene: TRBV14
CDR3nt: TGTGCCAGCAGCCCCGGGACCACCCTGGGCGGTACGCAGTATTTT
CDR3aa: CASSPGTTLGGTQYF

d_gene: TRBD1
j_gene: TRBJ1-1
abundance: NA
v_gene: TRBV2
CDR3nt: TGTGCCAGCATGACAGGGATGAACACTGAAGCTTTCTTT
CDR3aa: CASMTGMNTEAFF

d_gene: NA
j_gene: TRBJ2-6
abundance: NA
v_gene: TRBV2
CDR3nt: TGTGCCAGCAGTCCTACCTCAGGGCCTGGGGCCAACGTCCTGACTTTC
CDR3aa: CASSPTSGPGANVLTF